The 21 T cell receptor beta chains in this list originate from one sample, sequenced in a study of identical twins. TCRdb redid the calling of the 5' RACE reads with MiXCR, one entry per CDR3 protein. The table includes 350,000 to 450,000 distinct CDR3 sequences, 18% detected once. Material: naive T cells sorted from blood. These receptors all come from a middle-aged man in good health.

This clonotype has a count of ten or more. This chain links TRBV6-2 or TRBV6-3 with TRBJ1-1, with unresolved D. The CDR3 loop spans 13 amino acids. Germline V lookup: CDR1 MNHEY, CDR2 SVGEGT. V lost 0 bases to trimming and J lost 1 base, with 3 bases between them. The CDR3 loop is CASSYSRNTEAFF. DNA of the CDR3: TGTGCCAGCAGTTACTCCAGGAACACTGAAGCTTTCTTT.

The rearrangement uses TRBV6-5 and TRBJ2-3, with D perhaps assigned TRBD1 or TRBD2 (5 bases each). The CDR3 contains 15 residues. With 0 bases removed from V and 3 bases from J, the gap between germline ends came to 10 bases. The V gene's germline CDR1 is MNHEY and CDR2 SVGAGI. Here the CDR3 DNA reads TGTGCCAGCAGTTACTCTACGGGGCGGACAGATACGCAGTATTTT. Its translation is CASSYSTGRTDTQYF.

Only a few counts were recorded for this clonotype. The CDR3 loop is CASSYSIREGGYYEQFF. In nucleotides, the CDR3 is TGTGCCAGCAGTTACTCTATCCGGGAGGGCGGGTACTATGAGCAGTTCTTC. This chain links TRBV6-2 or TRBV6-3 with TRBJ2-1; 8 nucleotides match TRBD2. Unmatched junction bases numbered 12, after V lost 0 bases and J lost 8 bases. The CDR3 spans 17 residues. Germline CDR1 and CDR2: MNHEY and SVGEGT.

This clonotype has just a few counts. The chain carries TRBV20-1 and TRBJ2-5; 11 bases align to TRBD1. The trim removed 6 bases at V and 1 base at J, leaving 1 base unmatched. The CDR3 is made up of 13 amino acids. Germline CDR1 and CDR2: DFQATT and SNEGSKA (reference sequence). In DNA form, the CDR3 reads TGCAGTGCCGGGACAGGGGGCCAAGAGACCCAGTACTTC. Encoded protein: CSAGTGGQETQYF.

There are a few counts of this clonotype. This rearrangement joins TRBV28 to TRBJ2-3; no reliable D call. Trimming left V 1 base short and J 0 bases short, with 11 bases between. The CDR3 totals 16 residues. Germline V gives CDR1 MDHEN, CDR2 SYDVKM. In DNA, the CDR3 is TGTGCCAGCAGTTTATTCTCAGTGATTAGCACAGATACGCAGTATTTT. This sequence encodes CASSLFSVISTDTQYF.

The chain employs TRBV3-1 and TRBJ2-2, with 9 positions matching TRBD2. The CDR3 covers 16 residues. The J segment lost 6 bases and the V segment lost 4 bases, leaving 9 bases of the junction unmatched. The germline CDR1 and CDR2 sequences are LGHDT and YNNKEL (reference sequence). This CDR3 reads CASSPLGRGGPGELFF. The DNA for the CDR3 is TGTGCCAGCAGCCCCCTGGGGCGGGGGGGCCCCGGGGAGCTGTTTTTT.

This chain links TRBV15 with TRBJ1-1; the D is unclear. V was clipped by 1 base and J by 6 bases, with 9 bases between them. Germline V CDR1 and CDR2: LNHNV, YYDKDF (reference sequence). The CDR3 spans 13 residues. CDR3 DNA: TGTGCCACCAGCAGAGGTCAAATCCCTGAAGCTTTCTTT. This sequence encodes CATSRGQIPEAFF.

In this sample, this clonotype turned up a few times. The rearrangement joins TRBV6-2 or TRBV6-3 to TRBJ2-1; maybe TRBD2 (5 bases). V dropped 5 bases and J dropped 2 bases, with 16 bases sitting between them. The CDR3 has 16 residues. CDR1 MNHEY and CDR2 SVGEGT come from the germline V gene. CDR3 residues: CASSQRASRPYNEQFF. DNA of the CDR3: TGTGCCAGCAGTCAAAGGGCTAGCAGGCCCTACAATGAGCAGTTCTTC.

This clonotype was seen a few times. The V gene is TRBV20-1, the J gene TRBJ2-3; the match to TRBD2 covers 9 bases. The CDR3 has 16 amino acids. The V segment lost 0 bases and the J segment 2 bases; nucleotides outside the gene matches: 6. The germline CDR1 and CDR2 sequences are DFQATT and SNEGSKA (reference sequence). CDR3 sequence: CSARESRTSATDTQYF. CDR3 coding DNA: TGCAGTGCTAGAGAGTCGAGGACTAGCGCCACAGATACGCAGTATTTT.

This clonotype has at least ten counts. V gene TRBV20-1 combines with J gene TRBJ2-3, with TRBD1 identical over 9 bases. Losses at the gene ends were 0 bases for V and 7 bases for J; bases not matched to a gene: 5. Germline lookup yields CDR1 DFQATT and CDR2 SNEGSKA (reference sequence). The CDR3 runs 14 residues. CDR3 nucleotides: TGCAGTGCTAGAGAGGGGACAGGGCAATATACGCAGTATTTT. It codes for CSAREGTGQYTQYF.

Only a few counts were recorded for this clonotype. The genes are TRBV18 and TRBJ2-5, with D perhaps matching TRBD2 (5 bases). V shed 6 bases and J shed 1 base, with 12 bases lying between them. The CDR3 is 14 residues long. From germline, CDR1 is KGHSH and CDR2 LQKENI. CDR3 protein: CASSGFEGQETQYF. The CDR3 DNA follows: TGTGCCAGCTCCGGTTTCGAGGGCCAAGAGACCCAGTACTTC.

This clonotype was observed a few times. The chain is built from TRBV12-3 or TRBV12-4 and TRBJ1-1; D is undetermined. The length of the CDR3 is 15 residues. The V end was cut by 6 bases, the J end by 6 bases, with 20 bases between. CDR3 amino acids: CASRINVGYEAEAFF. Written as DNA, the CDR3 is TGTGCCAGCAGGATAAACGTTGGGTACGAGGCTGAAGCTTTCTTT.

This clonotype has more than one count but fewer than ten. The chain employs TRBV29-1 and TRBJ2-1; tentative D call: TRBD2 (6 bases). CDR3 length: 14 residues. The V end was cut by 1 base, the J end by 2 bases, with 9 bases between. The V gene's germline CDR1 is SQVTM and CDR2 ANQGSEA. CDR3 loop: CSVEAGGTYNEQFF. Written as DNA, the CDR3 is TGCAGCGTTGAAGCCGGGGGTACCTACAATGAGCAGTTCTTC.

The chain combines TRBV20-1 with TRBJ2-1; 9 nucleotides agree with TRBD2. The CDR3 is made up of 14 amino acids. Trimming cost V 0 bases and J 9 bases; bases outside gene matches: 6. Per the germline V gene, CDR1 is DFQATT and CDR2 is SNEGSKA (reference sequence). The CDR3 reads CSAREGSGSTEQFF. In nucleotides, the CDR3 is TGCAGTGCTAGAGAAGGTAGCGGGAGCACTGAGCAGTTCTTC.

This clonotype occurred many times. This chain connects TRBV2 to TRBJ2-2; the D is unclear. The CDR3 sequence is 12 residues long. The germline gives CDR1 SNHLY, CDR2 FYNNEI. Trimming stripped 1 base from V and 7 bases from J, with 4 bases between. The CDR3 DNA sequence: TGTGCCAGCAGTGAAGGGGTCGGGGAGCTGTTTTTT. This sequence encodes CASSEGVGELFF. Based on the CDR3 plus reference TRBV2 and TRBJ2-2, the full variable domain is EPEVTQTPSHQVTQMGQEVILRCVPISNHLYFYWYRQILGQKVEFLVSFYNNEISEKSEIFDDQFSVERPDGSNFTLKIRSTKLEDSAMYFCASSEGVGELFFGEGSRLTVL.

At least ten counts were recorded for this clonotype. V usage is TRBV20-1 and J usage is TRBJ2-7; 8 bases line up with TRBD2. Looked up from germline, CDR1 is DFQATT and CDR2 is SNEGSKA (reference sequence). The CDR3 covers 12 residues. Trimming took 6 bases from V and 5 from J; bases not matched to a gene: 6. Here the CDR3 reads CSAIGGANEQYF. In nucleotides, the CDR3 is TGCAGTGCCATCGGGGGGGCTAACGAGCAGTACTTC.

The sample holds a few counts of this clonotype. This chain joins TRBV20-1 and TRBJ1-2, with D possibly TRBD1 on 6 matching bases. V lost 1 base to trimming and J lost 2 bases, with 11 bases between them. This CDR3 is 14 amino acids long. Germline CDR1 is DFQATT and CDR2 is SNEGSKA (reference sequence). The CDR3 DNA reads as TGCAGTGCTAGAGTGGCAGGGGTGAACTATGGCTACACCTTC. It yields the protein CSARVAGVNYGYTF.

This clonotype was counted ten times or more. V is TRBV5-1 and J is TRBJ1-4; 8 bases fit TRBD1. V lost 4 bases to trimming and J lost 8 bases; unmatched junction nucleotides: 10. The CDR3 loop spans 15 amino acids. Germline V gene sequence: CDR1 SGHRS, CDR2 YFSETQ. CDR3 DNA sequence: TGCGCCAGCAGCCTAGCCGGACAGGGAGGCGAAAAACTGTTTTTT. Translation gives CASSLAGQGGEKLFF.

The sample holds a few counts of this clonotype. The chain carries TRBV20-1 and TRBJ2-5; D is perhaps TRBD2 (5 bases). This CDR3 comprises 15 residues. V lost 2 bases to trimming and J lost 0 bases, with 13 bases between them. Germline CDR1 is DFQATT and CDR2 is SNEGSKA (reference sequence). In DNA form, the CDR3 reads TGCAGTGCTAGACCATTACTAGAGGACCAAGAGACCCAGTACTTC. Its translation: CSARPLLEDQETQYF.

This chain uses TRBV20-1 with TRBJ2-1; 10 nucleotides agree with TRBD2. The CDR3 length is 17 residues. Germline V gene sequence: CDR1 DFQATT, CDR2 SNEGSKA (reference sequence). J was trimmed by 1 base and V by 5 bases; bases with no gene match: 11. The CDR3: CSAPTLLAGVSYNEQFF. CDR3 sequence (DNA): TGCAGTGCTCCGACCCTCCTAGCGGGGGTATCCTACAATGAGCAGTTCTTC.

The gene calls are TRBV30 and TRBJ1-3, with no clear D. This CDR3 is built from 12 residues. The V end lost 4 bases, the J end lost 3 bases, and 7 bases lay between the germline ends. Germline V lookup: CDR1 GTSNPN, CDR2 SVGIG (reference sequence). The CDR3 DNA follows: TGTGCCTGGATGGGCCGTGGAAACACCATATATTTT. This translates into CAWMGRGNTIYF. The full variable domain, with the rest looked up from reference TRBV30 and TRBJ1-3, is SQTIHQWPATLVQPVGSPLSLECTVEGTSNPNLYWYRQAAGRGLQLLFYSVGIGQISSEVPQNLSASRPQDRQFILSSKKLLLSDSGFYLCAWMGRGNTIYFGEGSWLTVV.